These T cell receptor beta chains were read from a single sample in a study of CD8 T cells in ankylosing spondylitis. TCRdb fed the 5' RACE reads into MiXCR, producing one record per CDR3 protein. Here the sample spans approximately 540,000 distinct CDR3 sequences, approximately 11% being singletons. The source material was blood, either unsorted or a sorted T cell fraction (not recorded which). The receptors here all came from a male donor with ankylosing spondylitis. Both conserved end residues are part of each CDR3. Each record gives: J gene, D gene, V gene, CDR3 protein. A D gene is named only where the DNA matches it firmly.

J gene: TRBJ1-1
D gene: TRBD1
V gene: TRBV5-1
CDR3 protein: CASSYYRGGTEAFF

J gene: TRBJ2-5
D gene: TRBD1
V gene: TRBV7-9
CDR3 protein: CASRLPTGAETQYF

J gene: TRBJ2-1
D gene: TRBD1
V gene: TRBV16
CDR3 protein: CASSPLGTGAMTYNEQFF

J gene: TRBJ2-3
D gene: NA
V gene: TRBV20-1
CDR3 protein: CSAREGGDTQYF

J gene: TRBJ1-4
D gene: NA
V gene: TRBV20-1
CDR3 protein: CSPRAPGEKLFF

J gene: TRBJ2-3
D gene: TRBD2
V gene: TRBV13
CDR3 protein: CASSRGLAGTQTDTQYF

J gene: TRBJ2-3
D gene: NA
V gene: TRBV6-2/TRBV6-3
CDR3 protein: CASSSEPQYSTDTQYF

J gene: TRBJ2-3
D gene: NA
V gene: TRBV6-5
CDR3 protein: CASSTEQGPSTDTQYF

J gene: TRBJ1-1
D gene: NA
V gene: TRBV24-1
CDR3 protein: CATRGSGTVSNTEAFF

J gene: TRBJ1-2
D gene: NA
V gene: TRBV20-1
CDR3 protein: CSASGHQYGYTF

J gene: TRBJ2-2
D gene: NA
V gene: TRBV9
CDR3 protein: CASGAFTGELFF

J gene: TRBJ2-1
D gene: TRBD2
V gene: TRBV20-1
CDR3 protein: CSASPSGWFQQFF

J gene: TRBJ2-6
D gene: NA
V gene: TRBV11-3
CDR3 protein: CASSWDISGANVLTF

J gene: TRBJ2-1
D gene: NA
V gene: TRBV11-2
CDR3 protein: CASSLDPTGNNEQFF

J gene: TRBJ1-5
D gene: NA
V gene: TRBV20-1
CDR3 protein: CSARDQPQHF

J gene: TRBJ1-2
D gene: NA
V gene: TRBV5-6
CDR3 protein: CASSARLNNYGYTF

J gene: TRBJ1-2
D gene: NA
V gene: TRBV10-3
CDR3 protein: CAISDIGALGDTF

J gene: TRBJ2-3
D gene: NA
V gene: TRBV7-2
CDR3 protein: CASSFGQHPDTQYF

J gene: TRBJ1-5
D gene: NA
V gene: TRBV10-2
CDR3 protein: CASSGGYNQPQHF

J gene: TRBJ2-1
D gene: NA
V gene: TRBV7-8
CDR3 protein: CASSLTAAGHNEQFF

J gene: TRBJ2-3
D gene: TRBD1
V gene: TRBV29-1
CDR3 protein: CSATRDRATGTQYF

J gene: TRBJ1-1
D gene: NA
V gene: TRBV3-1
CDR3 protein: CASSSVGVRTEAFF

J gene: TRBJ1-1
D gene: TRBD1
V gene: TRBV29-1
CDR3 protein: CSGGTGGLGTEAFF

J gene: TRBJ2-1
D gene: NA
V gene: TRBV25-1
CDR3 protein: CASSEYKPGRDEQFF

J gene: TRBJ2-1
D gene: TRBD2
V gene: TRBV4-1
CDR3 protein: CASSLPASGRRGNEQFF

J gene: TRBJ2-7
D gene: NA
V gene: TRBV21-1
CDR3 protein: CASSKASGTGTRSRDEQYF

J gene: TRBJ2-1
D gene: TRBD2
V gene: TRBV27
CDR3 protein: CASSFSLAGDNEQFF

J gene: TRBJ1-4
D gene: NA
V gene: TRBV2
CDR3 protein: CASSGRGNEKLFF

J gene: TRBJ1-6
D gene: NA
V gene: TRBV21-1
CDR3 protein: CASSHQSGVSNSPLHF

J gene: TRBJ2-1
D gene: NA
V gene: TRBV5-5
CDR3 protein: CASGPAVYNEQFF

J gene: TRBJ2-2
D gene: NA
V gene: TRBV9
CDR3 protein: CASSVDWEGELFF

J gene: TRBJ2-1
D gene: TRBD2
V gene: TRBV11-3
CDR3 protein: CASSLTGLEDNEQFF

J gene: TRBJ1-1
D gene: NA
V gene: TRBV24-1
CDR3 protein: CATSGGSNQAFF

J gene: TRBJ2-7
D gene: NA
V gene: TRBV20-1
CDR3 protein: CSARVAGTWDYEQYF

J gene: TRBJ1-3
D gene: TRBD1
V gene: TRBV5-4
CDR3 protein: CASSLFPGQGGNTIYF

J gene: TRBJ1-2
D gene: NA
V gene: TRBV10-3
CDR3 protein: CAISELRAYTF

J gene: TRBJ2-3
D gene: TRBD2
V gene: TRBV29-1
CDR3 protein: CSVPGTSGASTDTQYF

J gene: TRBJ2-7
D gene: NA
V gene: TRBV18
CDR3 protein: CASSLRDGYEQYF

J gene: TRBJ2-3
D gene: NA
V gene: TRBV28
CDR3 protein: CASSSRSTPRDTQYF

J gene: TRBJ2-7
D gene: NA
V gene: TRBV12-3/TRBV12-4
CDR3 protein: CASSRAGPYEQYF

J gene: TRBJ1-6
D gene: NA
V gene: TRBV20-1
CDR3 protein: CSARVTGSTRLHF

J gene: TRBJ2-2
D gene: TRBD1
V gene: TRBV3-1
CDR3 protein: CASSPDRGLDTGELFF

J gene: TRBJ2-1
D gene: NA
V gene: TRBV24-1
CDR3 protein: CATSAYSYNEQFF

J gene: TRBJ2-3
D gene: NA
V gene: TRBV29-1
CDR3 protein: CSVGGSSGGTDTQYF

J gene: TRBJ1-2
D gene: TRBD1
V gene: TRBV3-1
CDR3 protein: CASSHWDSYGYTF

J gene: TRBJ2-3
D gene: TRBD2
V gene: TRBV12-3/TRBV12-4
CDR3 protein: CASSSSGSPPDTQYF

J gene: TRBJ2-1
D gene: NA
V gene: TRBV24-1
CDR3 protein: CATSDHEGKAGGLYNEQFF

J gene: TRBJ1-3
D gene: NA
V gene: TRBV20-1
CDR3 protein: CSLRGTGNTIYF

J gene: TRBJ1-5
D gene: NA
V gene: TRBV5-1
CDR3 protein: CASSPYQGYQPQHF

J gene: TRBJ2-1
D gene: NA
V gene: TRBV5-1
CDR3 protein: CASSGGTSGDEQFF

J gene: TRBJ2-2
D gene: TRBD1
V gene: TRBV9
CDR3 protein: CATGTGNTGELFF